The subject of this entry is one TCR beta chain. Sample time point: patch test 2, 6 weeks after DPC sensitization. Stated treatment: therapeutic diphenylcyclopropenone sensitization with weekly scalp DPC. These data originate in a study of human T cells and chemical hapten exposure. Germline-derived CDR1 and CDR2 are GTSNPN and SVGIG (reference sequence). Trimming shortened V by 3 bases and J by 2 bases, and 5 bases separated the two germline ends. This CDR3 has 12 residues. TCRdb reprocessed the RACE reads with MiXCR, giving one entry per CDR3 protein. The data hold about 78,000 distinct CDR3 sequences, with about 8.5% observed a single time.

The sample in question was whole blood, obtained in connection with sensitization to the hapten diphenylcyclopropenone (DPC). V and J are TRBV30 and TRBJ1-5; D is unresolved. The TCR sequence derives from a woman in her 50s with alopecia areata. Some clones in this sample may be carry-over from other donors' samples. The CDR3 DNA reads TGTGCCTGGAGCTCCGGCAATCAGCCCCAGCATTTT. Translating it yields CAWSSGNQPQHF.